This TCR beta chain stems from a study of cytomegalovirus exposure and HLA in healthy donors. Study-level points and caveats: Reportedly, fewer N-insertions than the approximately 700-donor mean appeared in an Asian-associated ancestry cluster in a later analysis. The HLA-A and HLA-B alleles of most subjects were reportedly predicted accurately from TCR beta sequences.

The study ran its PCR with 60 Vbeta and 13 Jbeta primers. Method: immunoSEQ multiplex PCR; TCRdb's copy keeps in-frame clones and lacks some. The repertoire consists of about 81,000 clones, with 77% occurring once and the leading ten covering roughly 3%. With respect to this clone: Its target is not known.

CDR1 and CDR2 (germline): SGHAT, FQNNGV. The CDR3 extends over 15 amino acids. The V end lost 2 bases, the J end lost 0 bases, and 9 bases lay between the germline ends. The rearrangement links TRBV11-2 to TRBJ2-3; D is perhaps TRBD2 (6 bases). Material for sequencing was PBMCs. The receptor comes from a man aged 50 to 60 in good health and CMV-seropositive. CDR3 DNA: TGTGCCAGCAGCTTATGGGCGGGGAGCACAGATACGCAGTATTTT. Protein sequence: CASSLWAGSTDTQYF.